Below are 18 T cell receptor beta chains sequenced from a single sample in a study of blood T cell repertoires in COVID-19. Profiling relied on immunoSEQ multiplex PCR, and the TCRdb table lists in-frame clones only, not all of them. The sample carries roughly 260,000 clones, around 90% recorded once. The sequencing input was PBMCs or T cells enriched from blood (not recorded which). The receptors originated from a human donor in a cohort exposed to, infected with or recovered from COVID-19 (not recorded which). The donor label of this sample is uncertain.

This clone turned up a few times. This rearrangement joins TRBV4-2 to TRBJ1-3, with D possibly matching TRBD1 (6 bases). The CDR3 runs to 15 residues. V was shortened by 0 bases and J by 3 bases, with 9 bases between the two germline ends. From germline, CDR1 is LGHNA and CDR2 YNFKEQ. CDR3 DNA sequence: TGTGCCAGCAGCCAAGATACAGGGAGTGGAAACACCATATATTTT. Translation: CASSQDTGSGNTIYF.

The V and J genes are TRBV21-1 and TRBJ1-2. TRBV21-1 is given as a pseudogene. The CDR3 contains 16 residues. The CDR3 DNA reads as TGTGCCAGCAGCAAAGTCGCCGGGGTAGTAGACTATGGCTACACCTTC. Translated: CASSKVAGVVDYGYTF.

The CDR3 reads CASSLRTGGTNEKLFF. The CDR3 region has the DNA TGTGCCAGCAGCCTTCGGACAGGGGGAACTAATGAAAAACTGTTTTTT. The chain uses TRBV13 and TRBJ1-4; 10 bases are a match to TRBD1. Germline V lookup: CDR1 PRHDT, CDR2 FYEKMQ (reference sequence). J lost 1 base, V lost 5 bases, and 4 bases had no gene match. There are 16 residues in the CDR3. The full variable domain, in which reference TRBV13 and TRBJ1-4 provide the parts outside the CDR3, is AAGVIQSPRHLIKEKRETATLKCYPIPRHDTVYWYQQGPGQDPQFLISFYEKMQSDKGSIPDRFSAQQFSDYHSELNMSSLELGDSALYFCASSLRTGGTNEKLFFGSGTQLSVL.

The chain is built from TRBV19 and TRBJ1-4, with D tentatively TRBD1 (5 bases). The V gene's germline CDR1 is LNHDA and CDR2 SQIVND (reference sequence). The CDR3 contains 14 residues. With 6 bases removed from V and 5 bases from J, the gap between germline ends came to 13 bases. CDR3 in amino acids: CASSRDLVNEKLFF. CDR3 DNA: TGTGCCAGTAGCCGGGACTTAGTAAATGAAAAACTGTTTTTT.

This sequence joins TRBV12-5 and TRBJ2-5; the D gene is possibly TRBD1 (6 bases). The CDR3 is made up of 16 amino acids. Germline V CDR1 and CDR2: LGHNT, FRNRAP. The V end lost 0 bases, the J end lost 3 bases, and 14 bases lay between the germline ends. The CDR3 is CASGLVAGAWKETQYF. The DNA for the CDR3 is TGTGCTAGTGGTTTGGTGGCAGGGGCTTGGAAAGAGACCCAGTACTTC.

This chain connects TRBV12-5 to TRBJ1-6; 12 nucleotides match TRBD1. From germline, CDR1 is LGHNT and CDR2 FRNRAP. The CDR3 loop spans 16 amino acids. The J segment lost 9 bases and the V segment lost 0 bases, leaving 3 bases of the junction unmatched. CDR3 DNA: TGTGCTAGTGGTTTGGTCTTGGGACAGGGGGCTTCACCCCTCCACTTT. As protein: CASGLVLGQGASPLHF.

This chain joins TRBV5-4 and TRBJ1-2; D possibly corresponds to TRBD1 (5 bases). CDR1 is SGHNT and CDR2 is YYREEE in the germline V gene (reference sequence). The CDR3 is made up of 15 amino acids. Trimming left V 0 bases short and J 5 bases short, with 14 bases between. This chain's CDR3 is CASSLEITGPYGYTF. CDR3 in DNA: TGTGCCAGCAGCTTGGAGATCACAGGACCTTATGGCTACACCTTC. Full variable domain (missing parts from reference TRBV5-4 and TRBJ1-2): ETGVTQSPTHLIKTRGQQVTLRCSSQSGHNTVSWYQQALGQGPQFIFQYYREEENGRGNFPPRFSGLQFPNYSSELNVNALELDDSALYLCASSLEITGPYGYTFGSGTRLTVV.

The chain links TRBV7-9 to TRBJ1-1, with TRBD1 as a possible D gene (5 bases). The CDR3 extends over 13 amino acids. CDR1 SEHNR and CDR2 FQNEAQ come from the germline V gene (reference sequence). V dropped 2 bases and J dropped 6 bases, with 10 bases sitting between them. CDR3: CASSLKYRPEAFF. As DNA, the CDR3 is TGTGCCAGCAGCTTAAAGTACAGGCCTGAAGCTTTCTTT.

V gene TRBV10-2 combines with J gene TRBJ1-5; the D is unclear. V shed 3 bases and J shed 4 bases, with 16 bases lying between them. Germline-derived CDR1 and CDR2 are WSHSY and SAAADI. CDR3 size: 16 residues. The CDR3 nucleotides are TGCGCCAGCAGTGACTCCCTAGTCGAGAAAAATCAGCCCCAGCATTTT. It codes for CASSDSLVEKNQPQHF.

A remark on this clone: This same CDR3 is encoded by further DNA sequences in the sample. The CDR3 protein is CASSTGTVNTEAFF. Written as DNA, the CDR3 is TGCGCCAGCAGCACCGGGACTGTGAACACTGAAGCTTTCTTT. The chain couples TRBV5-1 to TRBJ1-1, with D possibly being TRBD1 (5 bases). In germline, CDR1 is SGHRS, CDR2 YFSETQ. CDR3 length: 14 residues. V was trimmed by 4 bases and J by 0 bases, leaving 10 bases between them.

This clone was recorded once. This sequence joins TRBV24-1 and TRBJ2-3; TRBD1 aligns across 7 bases. This CDR3 has 14 residues. Germline CDR1 and CDR2: KGHDR and SFDVKD. V gave up 4 bases and J gave up 6 bases; unmatched junction bases: 6. CDR3 sequence reads: CATSDSGQADTQYF. In DNA, the CDR3 is TGTGCCACCAGTGACTCTGGACAGGCGGATACGCAGTATTTT.

J is TRBJ2-7 and V is TRBV16; 9 bases are a match to TRBD1. The CDR3 extends over 17 amino acids. Unmatched junction bases numbered 14, after V lost 3 bases and J lost 5 bases. Germline values: CDR1 KGHSY, CDR2 FQNENV. This chain's CDR3 is CASSQILPGQGGDEQYF. The CDR3 DNA follows: TGTGCCAGCAGCCAGATCCTTCCGGGACAGGGCGGGGACGAGCAGTACTTC.

This chain links TRBV7-3 with TRBJ2-1; 8 bases line up with TRBD2. The V gene's germline CDR1 is SGHTA and CDR2 FQGTGA. V lost 6 bases, J lost 8 bases, and 12 bases stayed unmatched. CDR3 length: 15 residues. The CDR3 coding sequence is TGTGCCAGCAGTCCCGCGGGGGGCCTAATGGATGAGCAGTTCTTC. Translation gives CASSPAGGLMDEQFF.

The CDR3 DNA is TGCGCCAGCAGCCATCCCCTGAGGGACAGCAATAATTCACCCCTCCACTTT. It translates to CASSHPLRDSNNSPLHF. The V call is TRBV4-1, the J call TRBJ1-6; TRBD1 matches 7 bases. V lost 3 bases to trimming and J lost 5 bases; unmatched junction nucleotides: 10. Germline loops: CDR1 MGHRA, CDR2 YSYEKL. The CDR3 is made up of 17 amino acids.

The chain uses TRBV10-2 and TRBJ2-5; 16 nucleotides match TRBD2. The CDR3 sequence is 18 residues long. The V segment lost 4 bases and the J segment 5 bases; nucleotides outside the gene matches: 10. Germline V CDR1 and CDR2: WSHSY, SAAADI. CDR3 sequence: CASSAPGTSGGAVETQYF. The CDR3 DNA is TGCGCCAGCAGTGCTCCAGGGACTAGCGGGGGGGCCGTGGAGACCCAGTACTTC.

The chain links TRBV7-2 to TRBJ1-2; D remains unclear. The CDR3 sequence is 14 residues long. V shed 3 bases and J shed 8 bases, with 16 bases lying between them. Looked up from germline, CDR1 is SGHTA and CDR2 is FQGNSA. As DNA, the CDR3 is TGTGCCAGCAGCTTTAAACCGACCAGCGGGGGCTACACCTTC. Residues: CASSFKPTSGGYTF.

This clone was detected once. CDR3 protein: CASSWGQNYEQYF. CDR3 DNA sequence: TGTGCCAGCAGCTGGGGACAGAACTACGAGCAGTACTTC. The chain recombines TRBV9 with TRBJ2-7, with 7 bases matching TRBD1. Germline CDR1 reads SGDLS; CDR2 reads YYNGEE. V lost 4 bases to trimming and J lost 3 bases; unmatched junction nucleotides: 4. The CDR3 is 13 amino acids. Full variable domain (outside the CDR3, taken from reference TRBV9 and TRBJ2-7): DSGVTQTPKHLITATGQRVTLRCSPRSGDLSVYWYQQSLDQGLQFLIQYYNGEERAKGNILERFSAQQFPDLHSELNLSSLELGDSALYFCASSWGQNYEQYFGPGTRLTVT.

The V gene is TRBV15, the J gene TRBJ2-1; possible D gene TRBD2, 6 bases. Germline V lookup: CDR1 LNHNV, CDR2 YYDKDF (reference sequence). Trimming shortened V by 1 base and J by 4 bases, and 11 bases separated the two germline ends. The CDR3 runs 15 residues. The CDR3 bases are TGTGCCACCAGCAGAGGATCCAGCGGGTACAATGAGCAGTTCTTC. Protein product: CATSRGSSGYNEQFF.